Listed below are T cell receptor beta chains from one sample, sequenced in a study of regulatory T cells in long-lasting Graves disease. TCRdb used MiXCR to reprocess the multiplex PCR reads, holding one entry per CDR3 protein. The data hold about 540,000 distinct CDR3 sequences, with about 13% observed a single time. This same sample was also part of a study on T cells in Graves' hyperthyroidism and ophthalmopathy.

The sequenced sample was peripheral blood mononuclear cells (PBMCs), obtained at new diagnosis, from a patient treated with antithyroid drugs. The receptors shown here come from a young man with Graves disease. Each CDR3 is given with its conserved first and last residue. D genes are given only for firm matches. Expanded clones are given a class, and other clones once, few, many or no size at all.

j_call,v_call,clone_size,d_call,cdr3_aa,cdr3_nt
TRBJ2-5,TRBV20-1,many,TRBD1,CSARDGTGGEETQYF,TGCAGTGCTAGAGATGGGACAGGGGGCGAAGAGACCCAGTACTTC
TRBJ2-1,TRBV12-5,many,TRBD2,CASGSGGFSYNEQFF,TGTGCTAGTGGTTCCGGGGGGTTTTCCTACAATGAGCAGTTCTTC
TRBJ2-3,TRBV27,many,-,CASSLFGIFSTDTQYF,TGTGCCAGCAGTTTATTTGGAATCTTTAGCACAGATACGCAGTATTTT
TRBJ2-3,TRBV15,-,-,CATSRDQVREYF,TGTGCCACCAGCAGAGATCAGGTTCGGGAGTATTTT
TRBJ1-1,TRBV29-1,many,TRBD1,CSVGTGTANTEAFF,TGCAGCGTGGGCACCGGGACAGCGAACACTGAAGCTTTCTTT
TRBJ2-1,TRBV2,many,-,CASIISLGLANYNEQFF,TGTGCCAGCATTATCTCCCTTGGGCTAGCGAACTACAATGAGCAGTTCTTC
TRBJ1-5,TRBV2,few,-,CASMDEAGSNQPQHF,TGTGCCAGCATGGACGAGGCCGGGAGCAATCAGCCCCAGCATTTT
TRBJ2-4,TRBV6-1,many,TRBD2,CASSEAPSGKNIQYF,TGTGCCAGCAGTGAAGCGCCTAGCGGGAAAAACATTCAGTACTTC
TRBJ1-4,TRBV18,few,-,CASSPSGLLTTNEKLFF,TGTGCCAGCTCACCGTCAGGGTTGCTAACCACTAATGAAAAACTGTTTTTT
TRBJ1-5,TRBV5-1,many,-,CASSLKEGGQPQHF,TGCGCCAGCAGCTTGAAGGAGGGAGGTCAGCCCCAGCATTTT
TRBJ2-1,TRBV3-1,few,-,CASTAQPRGGYEQFF,TGTGCCAGCACCGCCCAGCCGCGAGGGGGGTATGAGCAGTTCTTC
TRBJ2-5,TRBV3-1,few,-,CASSSGPTQYF,TGTGCCAGCAGCTCCGGTCCCACCCAGTACTTC
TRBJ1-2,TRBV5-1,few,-,CASSLLAGEEGYTF,TGCGCCAGCAGCCTCCTTGCGGGGGAGGAAGGCTACACCTTC
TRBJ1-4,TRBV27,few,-,CASGREGVNEKLFF,TGTGCCAGCGGCCGGGAAGGGGTTAATGAAAAACTGTTTTTT
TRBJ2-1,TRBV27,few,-,CASSFGGASYNEQFF,TGTGCCAGCAGTTTCGGAGGGGCCTCCTACAATGAGCAGTTCTTC
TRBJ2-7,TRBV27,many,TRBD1,CASSYSRQGVYEQYF,TGTGCCAGCAGTTACAGCCGACAGGGGGTCTACGAGCAGTACTTC
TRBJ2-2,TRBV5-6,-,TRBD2,CASSSSGNGELFF,TGTGCCAGCAGCTCTAGCGGGAACGGGGAGCTGTTTTTT
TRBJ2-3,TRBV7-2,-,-,CASSLTGAGDMQYF,TGTGCCAGCAGCTTGACGGGAGCAGGGGATATGCAGTATTTT
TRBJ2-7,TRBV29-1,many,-,CSVGQEDYYLGSYEQYF,TGCAGCGTAGGACAGGAGGACTATTATCTGGGATCCTACGAGCAGTACTTC
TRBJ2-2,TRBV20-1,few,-,CSARGSPNTGELFF,TGCAGTGCTAGAGGAAGCCCAAACACCGGGGAGCTGTTTTTT
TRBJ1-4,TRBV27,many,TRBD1,CASSPWDRGVLVDEKLFF,TGTGCCAGCAGTCCCTGGGACAGGGGAGTCCTGGTGGATGAAAAACTGTTTTTT
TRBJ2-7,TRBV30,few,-,CAWRAYRPPYEQYF,TGTGCCTGGAGAGCATACAGGCCCCCCTACGAGCAGTACTTC
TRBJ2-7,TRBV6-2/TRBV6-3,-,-,CASSEAGGREQYF,TGTGCCAGCAGTGAAGCTGGGGGAAGAGAGCAGTACTTC
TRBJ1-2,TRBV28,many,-,CAASDRSYGYTF,TGTGCCGCCTCAGACAGGAGCTATGGCTACACCTTC